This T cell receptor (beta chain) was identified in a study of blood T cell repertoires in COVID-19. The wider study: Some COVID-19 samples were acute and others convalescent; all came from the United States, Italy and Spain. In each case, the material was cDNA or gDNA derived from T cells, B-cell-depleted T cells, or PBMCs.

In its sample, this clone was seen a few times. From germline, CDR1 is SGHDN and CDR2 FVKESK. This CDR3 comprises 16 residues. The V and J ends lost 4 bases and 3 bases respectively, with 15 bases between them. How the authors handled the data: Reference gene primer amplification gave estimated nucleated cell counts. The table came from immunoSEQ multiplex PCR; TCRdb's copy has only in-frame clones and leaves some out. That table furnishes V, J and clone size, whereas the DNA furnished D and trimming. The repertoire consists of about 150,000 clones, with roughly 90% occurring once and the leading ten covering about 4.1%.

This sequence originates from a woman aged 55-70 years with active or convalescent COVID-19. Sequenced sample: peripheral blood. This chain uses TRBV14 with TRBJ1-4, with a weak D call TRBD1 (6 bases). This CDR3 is CASSRGTGRANEKLFF. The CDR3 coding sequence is TGTGCCAGCAGCCGTGGAACAGGGAGAGCTAATGAAAAACTGTTTTTT.